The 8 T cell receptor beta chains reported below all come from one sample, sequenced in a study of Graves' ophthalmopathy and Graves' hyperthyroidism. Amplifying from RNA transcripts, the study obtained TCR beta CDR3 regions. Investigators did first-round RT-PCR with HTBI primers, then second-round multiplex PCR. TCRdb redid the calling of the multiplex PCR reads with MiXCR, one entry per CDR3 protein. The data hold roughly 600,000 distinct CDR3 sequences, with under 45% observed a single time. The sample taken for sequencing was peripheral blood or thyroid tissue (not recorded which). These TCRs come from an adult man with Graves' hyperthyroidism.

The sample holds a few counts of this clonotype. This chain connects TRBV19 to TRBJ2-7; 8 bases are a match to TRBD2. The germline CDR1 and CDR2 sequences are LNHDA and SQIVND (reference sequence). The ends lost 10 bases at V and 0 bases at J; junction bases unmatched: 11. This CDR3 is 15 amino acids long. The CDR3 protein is CATSPRSGISYEQYF. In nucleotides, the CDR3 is TGTGCCACTTCCCCGCGTAGCGGGATCTCCTACGAGCAGTACTTC. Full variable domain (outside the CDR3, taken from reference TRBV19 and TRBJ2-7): DGGITQSPKYLFRKEGQNVTLSCEQNLNHDAMYWYRQDPGQGLRLIYYSQIVNDFQKGDIAEGYSVSREKKESFPLTVTSAQKNPTAFYLCATSPRSGISYEQYFGPGTRLTVT.

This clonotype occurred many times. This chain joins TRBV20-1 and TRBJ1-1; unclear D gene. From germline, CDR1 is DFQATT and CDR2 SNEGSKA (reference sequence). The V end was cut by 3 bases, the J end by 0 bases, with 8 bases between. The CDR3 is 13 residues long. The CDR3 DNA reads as TGCAGTGCTAGGATTGGCTTGAACACTGAAGCTTTCTTT. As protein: CSARIGLNTEAFF.

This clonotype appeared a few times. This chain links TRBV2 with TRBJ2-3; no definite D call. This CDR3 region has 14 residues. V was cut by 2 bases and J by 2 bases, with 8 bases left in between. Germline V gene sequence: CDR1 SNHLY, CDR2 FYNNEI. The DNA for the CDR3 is TGTGCCAGCAGTGAACCCGATTTCACAGATACGCAGTATTTT. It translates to CASSEPDFTDTQYF. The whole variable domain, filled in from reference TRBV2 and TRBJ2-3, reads EPEVTQTPSHQVTQMGQEVILRCVPISNHLYFYWYRQILGQKVEFLVSFYNNEISEKSEIFDDQFSVERPDGSNFTLKIRSTKLEDSAMYFCASSEPDFTDTQYFGPGTRLTVL.

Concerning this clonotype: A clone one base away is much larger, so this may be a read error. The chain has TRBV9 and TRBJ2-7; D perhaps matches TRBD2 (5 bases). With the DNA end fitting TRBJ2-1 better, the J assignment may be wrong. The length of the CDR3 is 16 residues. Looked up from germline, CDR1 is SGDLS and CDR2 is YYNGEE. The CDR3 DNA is TGTGCCAGCAGCGTAGGGGCTAGCAGGAGCTACAATGAGCAGTTCTTC. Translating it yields CASSVGASRSYNEQFF.

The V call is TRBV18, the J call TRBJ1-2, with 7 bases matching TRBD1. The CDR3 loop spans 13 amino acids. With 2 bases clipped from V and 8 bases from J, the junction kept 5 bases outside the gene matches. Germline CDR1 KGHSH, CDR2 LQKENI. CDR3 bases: TGTGCCAGCTCACCAGACAGGGCCAGCGGCTACACCTTC. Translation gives CASSPDRASGYTF.

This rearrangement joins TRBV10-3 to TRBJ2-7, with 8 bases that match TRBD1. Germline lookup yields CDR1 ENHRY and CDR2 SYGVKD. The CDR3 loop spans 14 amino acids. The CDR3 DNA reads TGTGTTGGCCCAGCTGCACAGGGGGGCTACGAGCAGTACTTC. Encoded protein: CVGPAAQGGYEQYF.

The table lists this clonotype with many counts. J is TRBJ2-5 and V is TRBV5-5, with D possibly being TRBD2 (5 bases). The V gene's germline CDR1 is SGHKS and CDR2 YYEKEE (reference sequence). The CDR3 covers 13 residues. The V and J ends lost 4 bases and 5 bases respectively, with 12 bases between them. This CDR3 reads CASSGGRWETQYF. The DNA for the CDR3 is TGTGCCAGCAGCGGTGGGAGATGGGAGACCCAGTACTTC.

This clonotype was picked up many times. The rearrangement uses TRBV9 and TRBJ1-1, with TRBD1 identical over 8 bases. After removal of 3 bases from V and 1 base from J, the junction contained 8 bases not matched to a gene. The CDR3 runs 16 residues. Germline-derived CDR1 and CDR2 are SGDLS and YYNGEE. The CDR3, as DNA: TGTGCCAGCAGCGGTACCCTCGGGACAGGGAACACTGAAGCTTTCTTT. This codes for CASSGTLGTGNTEAFF.